The rows below give T cell receptor beta chains drawn from one sample of a study of blood T cell repertoires in COVID-19. The assay was immunoSEQ multiplex PCR, and TCRdb's table has in-frame clones only and misses some. Counted here are over 35,000 clones, around 91% occurring once; the ten biggest clones make up about 9.2%. The sample consisted of peripheral blood. The receptors originated from a man between 50 and 59 years old with active COVID-19. Each CDR3 is given with its conserved first and last residue. Each record gives: J gene, V gene, clone size, D gene, CDR3 DNA, CDR3 protein. D genes are given only for firm matches. Some rows have no size entry. The others give once, few or many, or a class for an expanded clone.

>TRBJ1-1|TRBV3-1/TRBV3-2|-|-
TGTGCCAGCAGCCCACTCTCGGACAGAAACACTGAAGCTTTCTTT
CASSPLSDRNTEAFF
>TRBJ2-5|TRBV19|-|-
TGTGCCAGTAGTCCCCGGGCCAGCGGGTTGAAGGAGACCCAGTACTTC
CASSPRASGLKETQYF
>TRBJ2-5|TRBV19|-|TRBD1
TGTGCCAGTAGTCCCGGACAGGGCGTCCAAGAGACCCAGTACTTC
CASSPGQGVQETQYF
>TRBJ2-5|TRBV9|-|TRBD1
TGTGCCAGCAGCGTGACCGGGACAGGGGAAGAGACCCAGTACTTC
CASSVTGTGEETQYF
>TRBJ2-1|TRBV19|-|-
TGTGCCAGTAGTATCGGCGCGGGGTCCGGGGATGAGCAGTTCTTC
CASSIGAGSGDEQFF
>TRBJ2-7|TRBV12-5|once|-
TGTGCTAGTGGTTGGGCCCCGATCTACGAGCAGTACTTC
CASGWAPIYEQYF
>TRBJ2-5|TRBV30|once|TRBD2
TGTGCCTGGAGGACTAGCGGGAGAGGCCAAGAGACCCAGTACTTC
CAWRTSGRGQETQYF
>TRBJ2-1|TRBV7-9|-|-
TGTGCCAGCAGCTCCGTAGCGTACAATGAGCAGTTCTTC
CASSSVAYNEQFF
>TRBJ1-1|TRBV2|-|-
TGTGCCAGCAGTTGGGAGGAGGGGATGAACACTGAAGCTTTCTTT
CASSWEEGMNTEAFF
>TRBJ2-1|TRBV6-1|few|-
TGTGCCAGCAGTGATCTCCAGGGAACCCGACCGGCCCTGATTGTGCAGTTCTTC
CASSDLQGTRPALIVQFF
>TRBJ1-5|TRBV4-1|few|-
TGCGCCAGCAGCCAAGATCAGGTACAGCCCCAGCATTTT
CASSQDQVQPQHF
>TRBJ2-7|TRBV5-8|-|-
TGTGCCAGCAGCCTGCCTGGGGGGGCGGGAGCAGAGTACGAGCAGTACTTC
CASSLPGGAGAEYEQYF
>TRBJ2-2|TRBV11-2|-|-
TGTGCCAGCATCCACCGGGACACGAACACCGGGGAGCTGTTTTTT
CASIHRDTNTGELFF
>TRBJ2-7|TRBV9|once|TRBD1
TGTGCCAGCAGCGTAGGAGTCGGGACAGGTCCCTACGAGCAGTACTTC
CASSVGVGTGPYEQYF
>TRBJ1-4|TRBV7-9|-|-
TGTGCCAGCAGCTTTTTAGAGGAAAAACTGTTTTTT
CASSFLEEKLFF
>TRBJ2-3|TRBV5-1|-|-
TGCGCCAGCAGAATGCGGGGCACAGATACGCAGTATTTT
CASRMRGTDTQYF
>TRBJ2-1|TRBV6-1|-|-
TGTGCCAGCAGTGACGCCGGGTCCTTGAATGAGCAGTTCTTC
CASSDAGSLNEQFF